Below are 18 T cell receptor beta chains sequenced from a single sample in a study of T cell responses to AZD1222 COVID-19 vaccine (dated by TCRdb to the early 2020s). Library prep was done by the immunoSEQ multiplex PCR assay. TCRdb took this table from immuneACCESS and kept in-frame rearrangements with V and J called. Such tables lack part of the clones; where checked against another copy, unresolved V genes explain under half of the gap, and the rest is unexplained. The sample data list 120,000 or so clones, and 88% of these were observed just once. Over 15% of the sample is in the top ten clones. What this sample's time point label stands for: baseline before first vaccination. The sample's treatment or condition label is to be understood as: meningococcal conjugate vaccine given as trial control. Source: peripheral blood, taken on day 0 of MenACWY control vaccination. The receptors originated from an adult in good health.

CDR3 coding DNA: TGTGCCAGCAGCTTAGGGGGACAGGGATACCACGAGCAGTACTTC. Protein product: CASSLGGQGYHEQYF. The chain recombines TRBV5-4 with TRBJ2-7; TRBD1 agrees at 9 bases. Germline V lookup: CDR1 SGHNT, CDR2 YYREEE (reference sequence). V shed 2 bases, J shed 5 bases, and the junction held 8 bases outside the gene matches. There are 15 residues in the CDR3.

This rearrangement joins TRBV7-2 to TRBJ2-7; maybe TRBD2 (5 bases). Germline V gene data show CDR1 as SGHTA and CDR2 as FQGNSA. Trimming removed 0 bases at V and 5 bases at J, with 14 bases between. CDR3 length: 15 residues. The CDR3 coding sequence is TGTGCCAGCAGCTTAGCCGGAGGAACTCCCCACGAGCAGTACTTC. Translation gives CASSLAGGTPHEQYF.

The chain couples TRBV2 to TRBJ1-1; 7 bases are shared with TRBD1. The CDR3 sequence is 12 residues long. V lost 9 bases, J lost 3 bases, and 4 bases stayed unmatched. Germline CDR1 reads SNHLY; CDR2 reads FYNNEI. The CDR3 protein is CARGGRDTEAFF. The CDR3 DNA follows: TGTGCCAGAGGGGGCCGGGACACTGAAGCTTTCTTT.

The chain uses TRBV18 and TRBJ2-7; possibly TRBD2 for D (6 bases). V dropped 2 bases and J dropped 0 bases, with 14 bases sitting between them. This CDR3 has 16 amino acids. CDR1 KGHSH and CDR2 LQKENI come from the germline V gene. For the CDR3, the DNA is TGTGCCAGCTCACCAGAGGCTAGCGTCAGCTCCTACGAGCAGTACTTC. It yields the protein CASSPEASVSSYEQYF.

The sample holds one count of this clone. The chain carries TRBV19 and TRBJ2-1; TRBD2 matches at 12 bases. The CDR3 sequence is 15 residues long. The germline V gene encodes CDR1 LNHDA and CDR2 SQIVND (reference sequence). With V trimmed by 5 bases and J by 9 bases, 8 bases remained unmatched. CDR3 in amino acids: CASSALAGGYREQFF. The CDR3, as DNA: TGTGCCAGTAGTGCACTAGCGGGAGGATATCGTGAGCAGTTCTTC.

This rearrangement joins TRBV9 to TRBJ2-1, with a possible D match to TRBD2 (6 bases). The CDR3 sequence is 16 residues long. CDR1 is SGDLS, CDR2 YYNGEE, per germline. Between the trimmed V and J ends, which lost 4 bases and 7 bases, there was a span of 21 bases. The CDR3 here is CASSPPGGMGWNEQFF. The CDR3 nucleotides are TGTGCCAGCAGCCCCCCCGGGGGTATGGGTTGGAATGAGCAGTTCTTC.

This clone was seen only once. This chain connects TRBV5-1 to TRBJ1-2; TRBD1 agrees at 7 bases. Germline-derived CDR1 and CDR2 are SGHRS and YFSETQ. The CDR3 covers 16 residues. V shed 0 bases, J shed 2 bases, and the junction held 7 bases outside the gene matches. The CDR3 sequence: CASSLGIGTDNYGYTF. The CDR3 DNA follows: TGCGCCAGCAGCTTGGGTATAGGGACAGACAACTATGGCTACACCTTC. The full variable domain, its missing parts supplied by reference TRBV5-1 and TRBJ1-2, is KAGVTQTPRYLIKTRGQQVTLSCSPISGHRSVSWYQQTPGQGLQFLFEYFSETQRNKGNFPGRFSGRQFSNSRSEMNVSTLELGDSALYLCASSLGIGTDNYGYTFGSGTRLTVV.

This rearrangement joins TRBV11-1 to TRBJ2-7, with 11 bases matching TRBD2. Germline loops: CDR1 SGHAT, CDR2 FQDESV (reference sequence). This CDR3 contains 14 residues. Trimming at V came to 6 bases and at J to 7 bases, leaving 8 bases not matched to a gene. The CDR3 nucleotides are TGTGCCAGCAGTCAACCGGGACTAGCGGAAGAGCAGTACTTC. It yields the protein CASSQPGLAEEQYF.

The chain links TRBV9 to TRBJ1-1, with TRBD1 matching 8 bases. Germline CDR1 reads SGDLS; CDR2 reads YYNGEE. This CDR3 comprises 15 residues. The V segment lost 4 bases and the J segment 6 bases; nucleotides outside the gene matches: 11. The CDR3 DNA sequence: TGTGCCAGCAGCCCACGTAGACAGGGGCTTCCTGAAGCTTTCTTT. The encoded protein is CASSPRRQGLPEAFF.

The V gene is TRBV5-5, the J gene TRBJ2-7, with 10 bases identical to TRBD1. V shed 4 bases, J shed 4 bases, and the junction held 11 bases outside the gene matches. Germline-derived CDR1 and CDR2 are SGHKS and YYEKEE (reference sequence). This CDR3 has 16 amino acids. CDR3 in amino acids: CASSPIVGQGGYEQYF. The CDR3 DNA is TGTGCCAGCAGCCCGATCGTAGGACAGGGGGGGTACGAGCAGTACTTC.

The chain uses TRBV5-1 and TRBJ2-5; the D gene is possibly TRBD1 (5 bases). Germline CDR1 and CDR2: SGHRS and YFSETQ. This CDR3 has 16 residues. Trimming pared 4 bases from V and 5 bases from J, leaving 21 bases between. CDR3 in DNA: TGCGCCAGCAGCCTAGGCCCCACAGGAGTTTTGGAGACCCAGTACTTC. Its translation: CASSLGPTGVLETQYF.

This clone was counted between two and nine times. The chain employs TRBV9 and TRBJ2-7; D is perhaps TRBD2 (5 bases). The germline CDR1 and CDR2 sequences are SGDLS and YYNGEE. The CDR3 covers 16 residues. Trimming left V 2 bases short and J 1 base short, with 16 bases between. CDR3 sequence: CASSVDDGRGSYEQYF. Here the CDR3 DNA reads TGTGCCAGCAGCGTGGACGATGGTCGAGGGTCCTACGAGCAGTACTTC.

The CDR3: CASSQNRDSGYTF. In nucleotides, the CDR3 is TGCGCCAGCAGCCAAAACAGGGACTCTGGCTACACCTTC. The chain is built from TRBV10-2 and TRBJ1-2; D might be TRBD1 (6 bases). Germline CDR1 and CDR2: WSHSY and SAAADI. The CDR3 runs to 13 residues. V lost 6 bases and J 7 bases, leaving 15 bases between the germline ends.

The CDR3 bases are TGTGCCACGTACAAGGGCAATCAGAACACTGAAGCTTTCTTT. It specifies CATYKGNQNTEAFF. The chain links TRBV13 to TRBJ1-1; no clear D. Germline assignment: CDR1 PRHDT and CDR2 FYEKMQ (reference sequence). V gave up 10 bases and J gave up 1 base, with 16 bases separating them. The CDR3 length is 14 residues.

The gene calls are TRBV5-1 and TRBJ2-3, with 7 bases that match TRBD2. CDR1 and CDR2 from the germline V gene are SGHRS and YFSETQ. Trimming removed 0 bases from V and 1 base from J; junction bases left unmatched: 5. The CDR3 spans 16 residues. CDR3 sequence reads: CASSLEASGRTDTQYF. The CDR3 region has the DNA TGCGCCAGCAGCTTGGAGGCTAGCGGACGCACAGATACGCAGTATTTT.

This sequence joins TRBV13 and TRBJ1-5; the match to TRBD1 covers 7 bases. Germline V gene sequence: CDR1 PRHDT, CDR2 FYEKMQ (reference sequence). This CDR3 has 15 residues. V lost 4 bases to trimming and J lost 0 bases; unmatched junction nucleotides: 3. The DNA of the CDR3 is TGTGCCAGCAGCTCCGGACAGGCTAGCAATCAGCCCCAGCATTTT. It translates to CASSSGQASNQPQHF.

The chain combines TRBV27 with TRBJ2-7, with TRBD2 matching over 10 bases. Trimming took 6 bases from V and 5 from J; bases not matched to a gene: 16. This CDR3 spans 17 amino acids. Germline V gene data show CDR1 as MNHEY and CDR2 as SMNVEV (reference sequence). For the CDR3, the DNA is TGTGCCAGCAGAAAGTTACTCTCTAGCGGGAGTCTCGACGAGCAGTACTTC. It codes for CASRKLLSSGSLDEQYF.

The V and J genes are TRBV28 and TRBJ1-5; 7 bases map to TRBD1. The J segment lost 0 bases and the V segment lost 1 base, leaving 9 bases of the junction unmatched. Germline V gives CDR1 MDHEN, CDR2 SYDVKM. CDR3 length equals 18 residues. The DNA for the CDR3 is TGTGCCAGCAGTTTATTCGGGGTACAGGGGTATAGCAATCAGCCCCAGCATTTT. Translation gives CASSLFGVQGYSNQPQHF.